A single sample gave rise to the 6 T cell receptor beta chains below, sequenced in a study of OX40 agonist ivuxolimab in advanced cancers. Libraries were prepared by immunoSEQ multiplex PCR; TCRdb keeps only in-frame clonotypes and omits some of them. The sample carries about 40,000 clones, 82% recorded once. Sample: CD4+ or CD8+ T cells sorted from blood, taken in a trial of the OX40 agonist ivuxolimab. The receptors shown here come from an adult with an advanced solid tumor such as melanoma, head and neck, liver or kidney cancer.

The rearrangement links TRBV28 to TRBJ1-2; D not certain. CDR3 length: 13 amino acids. Germline V lookup: CDR1 MDHEN, CDR2 SYDVKM. V gave up 5 bases and J gave up 5 bases, with 12 bases separating them. The CDR3 sequence is CASSERRWYGYTF. Here the CDR3 DNA reads TGTGCCAGCAGTGAGAGACGGTGGTATGGCTACACCTTC.

The V call is TRBV7-2, the J call TRBJ2-7, with D possibly TRBD2 on 5 matching bases. V lost 4 bases and J lost 7, with 17 bases in between. CDR1 is SGHTA, CDR2 FQGNSA, per germline. The CDR3 extends over 14 amino acids. The CDR3 DNA reads as TGTGCCAGCAGCTCTGTCGGCAGCTCGGGAGAGCAGTACTTC. Translated: CASSSVGSSGEQYF.

This chain links TRBV7-9 with TRBJ1-2, with TRBD1 matching over 9 bases. J was trimmed by 3 bases and V by 5 bases; bases with no gene match: 7. CDR1 SEHNR and CDR2 FQNEAQ come from the germline V gene (reference sequence). CDR3 length: 15 residues. The CDR3 sequence: CASSPGQGLHYGYTF. CDR3 coding DNA: TGTGCCAGCAGCCCGGGACAGGGACTTCACTATGGCTACACCTTC.

J is TRBJ2-1 and V is TRBV9, with D tentatively TRBD2 (7 bases). The germline V gene encodes CDR1 SGDLS and CDR2 YYNGEE. V was trimmed by 0 bases and J by 5 bases, leaving 12 bases between them. There are 15 residues in the CDR3. In DNA form, the CDR3 reads TGTGCCAGCAGCGTAGAGGGGGGGAGACACAATGAGCAGTTCTTC. The encoded protein is CASSVEGGRHNEQFF.

This clone showed up just a few times. V is TRBV29-1 and J is TRBJ2-1; D unclear. The CDR3 covers 15 residues. The V and J ends lost 2 bases and 7 bases respectively, with 18 bases between them. Germline V gives CDR1 SQVTM, CDR2 ANQGSEA. The CDR3, as DNA: TGCAGCGTTGAATCTGTTTTTGGGCTCGGGAATGAGCAGTTCTTC. The encoded protein is CSVESVFGLGNEQFF.

The chain joins TRBV12-5 to TRBJ2-7; TRBD1 might be the D (5 bases). Germline-derived CDR1 and CDR2 are LGHNT and FRNRAP. The ends were cut back, 1 base at V and 1 base at J, with 11 bases in the middle. The CDR3 loop spans 15 amino acids. The CDR3 spells CASGLGKQESYEQYF. As DNA, the CDR3 is TGTGCTAGTGGTTTGGGTAAACAGGAGTCCTACGAGCAGTACTTC.